The 29 T cell receptor beta chains presented below share a single source sample, sequenced in a study of blood T cell repertoires in COVID-19. TCRdb keeps only in-frame clones here, not all; method: immunoSEQ multiplex PCR. Among around 260,000 clones listed, about 87% were seen once. Specimen: peripheral blood. The receptor set was obtained from a woman aged 40 to 49 who had recovered from COVID-19.

The chain couples TRBV7-2 to TRBJ1-1; 8 nucleotides align to TRBD1. Germline V gene data show CDR1 as SGHTA and CDR2 as FQGNSA. The trim removed 6 bases at V and 7 bases at J, leaving 4 bases unmatched. The CDR3 sequence is 12 residues long. The CDR3 DNA reads as TGTGCCAGCAGATGGGGGACAGGTGAAGCTTTCTTT. It codes for CASRWGTGEAFF.

The chain has TRBV6-1 and TRBJ1-6, with D maybe TRBD1 (6 bases). In germline, CDR1 is MNHNS, CDR2 SASEGT. CDR3 size: 16 residues. Trimming shortened V by 4 bases and J by 7 bases, and 17 bases separated the two germline ends. The CDR3 DNA sequence: TGTGCCAGCAGTGGGGGGGGCGCAGGGTTCAATTCACCCCTCCACTTT. Translation: CASSGGGAGFNSPLHF.

This clone has more than one count but fewer than ten. The V and J genes are TRBV3-1 (or the pseudogene TRBV3-2) and TRBJ1-5, with D perhaps TRBD1 (6 bases). V lost 3 bases, J lost 7 bases, and 16 bases lay in between. CDR1 is LGHDT, CDR2 YNNKEL, per germline (reference sequence). This CDR3 comprises 15 residues. Here the CDR3 reads CASSQRGGLGQPQHF. The CDR3 nucleotides are TGTGCCAGCAGCCAGAGGGGGGGCTTGGGACAGCCCCAGCATTTT.

The genes are TRBV2 and TRBJ1-3, with 7 bases that match TRBD1. Germline CDR1 and CDR2: SNHLY and FYNNEI. V lost 6 bases and J lost 4; bases outside the gene matches: 6. This CDR3 spans 14 amino acids. In DNA, the CDR3 is TGTGCCAGCAGAGAGACAGGGAACGGAAACACCATATATTTT. Translating gives CASRETGNGNTIYF. The full variable domain, in which reference TRBV2 and TRBJ1-3 provide the parts outside the CDR3, is EPEVTQTPSHQVTQMGQEVILRCVPISNHLYFYWYRQILGQKVEFLVSFYNNEISEKSEIFDDQFSVERPDGSNFTLKIRSTKLEDSAMYFCASRETGNGNTIYFGEGSWLTVV.

This sequence joins TRBV7-8 and TRBJ1-5; no definite D call. The CDR3 has 13 amino acids. The germline V and J ends were trimmed by 1 base and 6 bases, with 7 bases remaining between them. The germline gives CDR1 SGHVS, CDR2 FQNEAQ. In DNA, the CDR3 is TGTGCCAGCAGCTTAGTTCCCCTTCAGCCCCAGCATTTT. The encoded protein is CASSLVPLQPQHF.

The gene calls are TRBV10-2 and TRBJ2-5; 8 nucleotides agree with TRBD2. CDR3 size: 16 residues. Trimming took 3 bases from V and 1 from J; bases not matched to a gene: 7. The germline V gene encodes CDR1 WSHSY and CDR2 SAAADI. DNA for the CDR3: TGCGCCAGCAGTGATGTTATGCGGGGGGTCCAAGAGACCCAGTACTTC. Its protein product is CASSDVMRGVQETQYF.

Here the CDR3 reads CASSTGGYGYTF. The CDR3 DNA is TGTGCCAGTTCAACAGGGGGCTATGGCTACACCTTC. The gene calls are TRBV19 and TRBJ1-2, with TRBD1 identical over 8 bases. V lost 8 bases, J lost 4 bases, and 3 bases stayed unmatched. The germline V gene has CDR1 LNHDA and CDR2 SQIVND (reference sequence). This CDR3 is 12 amino acids long.

This chain uses TRBV7-2 with TRBJ2-7, with 7 bases fitting TRBD1. The trim removed 5 bases at V and 4 bases at J, leaving 5 bases unmatched. This CDR3 has 13 amino acids. Looked up from germline, CDR1 is SGHTA and CDR2 is FQGNSA. The CDR3 DNA reads as TGTGCCAGCAGCCCCCGACAGGGTTACGAGCAGTACTTC. Its protein product is CASSPRQGYEQYF. Combining the CDR3 with reference TRBV7-2 and TRBJ2-7 gives the whole variable domain GAGVSQSPSNKVTEKGKDVELRCDPISGHTALYWYRQSLGQGLEFLIYFQGNSAPDKSGLPSDRFSAERTGGSVSTLTIQRTQQEDSAVYLCASSPRQGYEQYFGPGTRLTVT.

V gene TRBV25-1 combines with J gene TRBJ1-2; 7 bases match TRBD1. J lost 5 bases, V lost 2 bases, and 11 bases had no gene match. The germline gives CDR1 MGHDK, CDR2 SYGVNS. The CDR3 is 16 residues long. Written as DNA, the CDR3 is TGTGCCAGCAGTGAACCCCGGACAGGAGAGTCGTATGGCTACACCTTC. The encoded protein is CASSEPRTGESYGYTF.

The rearrangement uses TRBV6-4 and TRBJ2-5; weak D call: TRBD2 (7 bases). V lost 10 bases and J 1 base, leaving 28 bases between the germline ends. Germline CDR1 MRHNA, CDR2 SNTAGT. The CDR3 is 18 amino acids. As DNA, the CDR3 is TGTGCCACCTGGGGGTCGGGGGGCCTGGCGTCCACCCAAGAGACCCAGTACTTC. Translation: CATWGSGGLASTQETQYF.

This clone was seen a single time. V usage is TRBV19 and J usage is TRBJ2-1, with 7 bases fitting TRBD2. The CDR3 loop spans 14 amino acids. J gave up 7 bases and V 5 bases, and 8 bases lay outside the gene matches. Germline assignment: CDR1 LNHDA and CDR2 SQIVND (reference sequence). The CDR3 nucleotides read TGTGCCAGTAGTCGGAGCGGGGATCGGAATGAGCAGTTCTTC. Protein sequence: CASSRSGDRNEQFF.

This chain links TRBV3-1 (or the pseudogene TRBV3-2) with TRBJ1-2; no definite D call. The length of the CDR3 is 14 residues. Germline V gene lookup returns CDR1 LGHDT and CDR2 YNNKEL (reference sequence). V was clipped by 1 base and J by 2 bases, with 8 bases between them. The CDR3: CASSQGRFNYGYTF. DNA of the CDR3: TGTGCCAGCAGCCAAGGGAGATTCAACTATGGCTACACCTTC.

This clone appeared a single time. The chain combines TRBV7-9 with TRBJ2-1, with D maybe TRBD1 (7 bases). The CDR3 has 15 residues. V lost 2 bases to trimming and J lost 3 bases, with 11 bases between them. Per germline, CDR1 SEHNR and CDR2 FQNEAQ (reference sequence). The CDR3 spells CASSLTRGDYNEQFF. CDR3 DNA sequence: TGTGCCAGCAGCTTAACCAGGGGGGACTACAATGAGCAGTTCTTC.

The chain is built from TRBV2 and TRBJ1-6; D is unclear. Trimming removed 5 bases from V and 4 bases from J, with 6 bases in between. CDR3 size: 13 residues. Germline assignment: CDR1 SNHLY and CDR2 FYNNEI. CDR3 DNA sequence: TGTGCCAGCAGTACAGAATATAATTCACCCCTCCACTTT. This codes for CASSTEYNSPLHF.

The rearrangement joins TRBV18 to TRBJ1-5; no definite D call. Trimming cost V 4 bases and J 1 base, with 8 bases left between them. CDR3 length equals 14 residues. Germline assignment: CDR1 KGHSH and CDR2 LQKENI. In DNA form, the CDR3 reads TGTGCCAGCTCACGAGGGCCCAGCAATCAGCCCCAGCATTTT. Amino acid sequence: CASSRGPSNQPQHF.

The chain uses TRBV15 and TRBJ2-1; D is undetermined. Trimming cost V 8 bases and J 0 bases, with 8 bases left between them. The CDR3 length is 13 residues. Germline V gene data show CDR1 as LNHNV and CDR2 as YYDKDF (reference sequence). CDR3 in amino acids: CATLDNSYNEQFF. Written as DNA, the CDR3 is TGTGCCACCTTAGACAACTCCTACAATGAGCAGTTCTTC.

The gene calls are TRBV6-1 and TRBJ1-1, with no clear D. This CDR3 is 18 amino acids long. V was trimmed by 4 bases and J by 1 base, leaving 22 bases between them. CDR1 is MNHNS, CDR2 SASEGT, per germline. The CDR3 protein is CASSAPLKFAGKNTEAFF. The CDR3 DNA reads as TGTGCCAGCAGTGCCCCCCTGAAGTTCGCCGGGAAGAACACTGAAGCTTTCTTT.

The rearrangement links TRBV9 to TRBJ1-2, with 9 nucleotides matching TRBD1. This CDR3 has 13 residues. V was pared by 5 bases and J by 6 bases, with 5 bases of the junction left unmatched. The germline V gene encodes CDR1 SGDLS and CDR2 YYNGEE. The CDR3 reads CASRDRGMHGYTF. The CDR3 DNA sequence: TGTGCCAGCAGGGACAGGGGAATGCATGGCTACACCTTC.

The chain uses TRBV7-8 and TRBJ2-3; a weak D match, TRBD2 (5 bases). From germline, CDR1 is SGHVS and CDR2 FQNEAQ. This CDR3 region has 17 residues. The germline V and J ends were trimmed by 5 bases and 1 base, with 19 bases remaining between them. The CDR3 is CASSPTRVGPGTDTQYF. CDR3 bases: TGTGCCAGCAGCCCCACGAGGGTTGGCCCCGGCACAGATACGCAGTATTTT.

This rearrangement joins TRBV6-5 to TRBJ2-7; D uncertain. This CDR3 has 12 amino acids. Germline V gives CDR1 MNHEY, CDR2 SVGAGI. Trimming removed 4 bases at V and 5 bases at J, with 9 bases between. CDR3 in amino acids: CASSSGWHEQYF. The CDR3 DNA is TGTGCCAGCAGTTCCGGGTGGCACGAGCAGTACTTC.

The V gene is TRBV5-1, the J gene TRBJ2-2, with 7 bases identical to TRBD1. The CDR3 spans 15 residues. The V gene end was trimmed by 2 bases and the J gene end by 6 bases; junction bases not matched to a gene: 7. Germline lookup yields CDR1 SGHRS and CDR2 YFSETQ. For the CDR3, the DNA is TGCGCCAGCAGCTTATTACAGGGGATCTCCGGGGAGCTGTTTTTT. This sequence encodes CASSLLQGISGELFF.

This rearrangement joins TRBV5-6 to TRBJ2-3; D ambiguous. Germline CDR1 is SGHDT and CDR2 is YYEEEE. V lost 1 base, J lost 6 bases, and 3 bases lay in between. The length of the CDR3 is 11 residues. This chain's CDR3 is CASSLRDTQYF. CDR3 nucleotides: TGTGCCAGCAGCTTGCGGGATACGCAGTATTTT.

The genes are TRBV28 and TRBJ1-4; 7 nucleotides line up with TRBD1. Germline V gives CDR1 MDHEN, CDR2 SYDVKM. The J segment lost 7 bases and the V segment lost 4 bases, leaving 6 bases of the junction unmatched. The CDR3 contains 14 residues. CDR3 amino acids: CASSSTGLGEKLFF. The CDR3 nucleotides read TGTGCCAGCAGTTCGACAGGGTTGGGTGAAAAACTGTTTTTT.

The chain employs TRBV9 and TRBJ2-2; D is possibly TRBD2 (5 bases). CDR3 length: 17 residues. V lost 0 bases and J lost 0, with 12 bases in between. Germline lookup yields CDR1 SGDLS and CDR2 YYNGEE. Here the CDR3 reads CASSVGKRQANTGELFF. The CDR3 DNA reads TGTGCCAGCAGCGTAGGCAAGCGGCAAGCGAACACCGGGGAGCTGTTTTTT.

The V and J genes are TRBV19 and TRBJ1-1; no firm D call. Germline CDR1 LNHDA, CDR2 SQIVND (reference sequence). The CDR3 is 13 amino acids. V shed 5 bases and J shed 6 bases, with 13 bases lying between them. CDR3 in amino acids: CASSYLGEAEAFF. CDR3 nucleotides: TGTGCCAGTAGTTATCTAGGAGAGGCTGAAGCTTTCTTT.

There are a few counts of this clone. The rearrangement uses TRBV2 and TRBJ1-2, with 12 nucleotides matching TRBD1. Unmatched junction bases numbered 0, after V lost 6 bases and J lost 4 bases. The CDR3 covers 13 residues. CDR1 SNHLY and CDR2 FYNNEI come from the germline V gene. The chain's CDR3 is CASRGQGAYGYTF. The CDR3, as DNA: TGTGCCAGCAGGGGACAGGGGGCCTATGGCTACACCTTC.

The chain is built from TRBV27 and TRBJ1-5; D gene ambiguous. The V gene lost 3 bases and the J gene lost 1 base, with 7 bases spanning the gap. Germline CDR1 is MNHEY and CDR2 is SMNVEV (reference sequence). This CDR3 comprises 14 residues. The CDR3 here is CASSLSGSNQPQHF. For the CDR3, the DNA is TGTGCCAGCAGTTTGAGCGGGAGCAATCAGCCCCAGCATTTT.

The V gene is TRBV13, the J gene TRBJ2-7, with TRBD1 identical over 7 bases. The germline V gene has CDR1 PRHDT and CDR2 FYEKMQ (reference sequence). CDR3 length: 12 residues. CDR3 in amino acids: CASSLGTGTPSV. The CDR3 DNA sequence: TGTGCCAGCAGCTTAGGGACAGGGACCCCGTCGGTC.

V is TRBV12-5 and J is TRBJ1-1, with D tentatively TRBD1 (6 bases). CDR1 and CDR2 (germline): LGHNT, FRNRAP. Trimming took off 2 bases at V and 1 base at J, with 11 bases between the two ends. This CDR3 has 15 residues. CDR3 nucleotides: TGTGCTAGTGGTTTGACAGGGACGGGGAACACTGAAGCTTTCTTT. As protein: CASGLTGTGNTEAFF.